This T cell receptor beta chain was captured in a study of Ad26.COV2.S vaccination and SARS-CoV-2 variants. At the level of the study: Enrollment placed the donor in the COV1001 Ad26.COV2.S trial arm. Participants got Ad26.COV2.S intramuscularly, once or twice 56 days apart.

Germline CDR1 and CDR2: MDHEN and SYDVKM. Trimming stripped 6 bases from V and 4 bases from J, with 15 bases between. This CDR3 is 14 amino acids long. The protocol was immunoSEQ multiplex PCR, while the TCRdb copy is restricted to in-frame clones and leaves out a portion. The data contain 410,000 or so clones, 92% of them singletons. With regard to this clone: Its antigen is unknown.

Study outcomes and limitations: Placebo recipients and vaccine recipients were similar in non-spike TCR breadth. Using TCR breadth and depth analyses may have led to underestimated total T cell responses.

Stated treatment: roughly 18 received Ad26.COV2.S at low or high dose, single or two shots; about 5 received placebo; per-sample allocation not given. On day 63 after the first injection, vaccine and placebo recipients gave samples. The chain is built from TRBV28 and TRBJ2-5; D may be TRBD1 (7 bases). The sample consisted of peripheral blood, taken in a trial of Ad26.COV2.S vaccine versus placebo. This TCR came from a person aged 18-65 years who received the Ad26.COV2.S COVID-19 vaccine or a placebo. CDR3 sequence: CASSPAGGGETQYF. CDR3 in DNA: TGTGCCAGCAGCCCTGCAGGGGGAGGAGAGACCCAGTACTTC.